This record covers a single T cell receptor (beta chain). This clonotype is a singleton in its sample. Its target antigen remains unknown. One end of the junction does not line up with germline, which may come from a read error. Sequencing took place on an Illumina HiSeq 1500. The raw public reads went through TCRdb reprocessing: fastp at Q25, MiXCR clone calling, in-frame beta chains kept. Each record represents a unique CDR3 protein, reported with the most common genes and DNA among its rows. The sample table holds a few hundred thousand distinct CDR3 sequences, of which 30% to 40% were seen once. The ten largest clonotypes hold 15% to 20% of the sample. The CDR3, from cysteine to phenylalanine, totals 11 residues. Only the CDR3 part of the read is kept: 33 bases, read in frame from the first base. Taken from the germline V gene, the CDR1 and CDR2 loops are SNHLY and FYNNEI. These data are taken from a study of T cell repertoires in cytomegalovirus infection (dated by TCRdb to between 2018 and 2020). In the study overall: The peptide stimulations were aimed at well-studied HLA-B-restricted epitopes as well as recently identified HLA-C-restricted CMV epitopes, whose presentation resists viral immunomodulation. Because public TCR beta signatures pointed to carriage of CMV infection together with the matching HLA type, the HLA type of each donor mattered for the analysis. General conclusions and limits of the study: The ex vivo response was dominated by HLA-C-restricted CMV-specific TCR beta clonotypes, and the single most frequent clonotype in two of eight donors was supplied by these HLA-C-restricted clonotypes. In both this cohort and an independent cohort of several hundred donors, the cumulative frequency of public TCR beta family members distinguished carriers of CMV infection plus the relevant HLA type.

Read against the paper, the sample's treatment or condition label means: in vitro stimulation with specific CMV peptide epitopes to enrich CMV-specific T cells. The rearrangement combines TRBV2 with TRBJ2-1; 9 nucleotides in the junction match TRBD1. The sample in question was cultured PBMCs, obtained from culture after CMV antigen stimulation. The sequence derives from a human donor in good health (CMV status not recorded). Some clones in this sample may be carry-over from other donors' samples. CDR3 reads: CASSERDRELF. The nucleotides read TGTGCCAGCAGTGAACGGGACAGGGAGCTCTTC.